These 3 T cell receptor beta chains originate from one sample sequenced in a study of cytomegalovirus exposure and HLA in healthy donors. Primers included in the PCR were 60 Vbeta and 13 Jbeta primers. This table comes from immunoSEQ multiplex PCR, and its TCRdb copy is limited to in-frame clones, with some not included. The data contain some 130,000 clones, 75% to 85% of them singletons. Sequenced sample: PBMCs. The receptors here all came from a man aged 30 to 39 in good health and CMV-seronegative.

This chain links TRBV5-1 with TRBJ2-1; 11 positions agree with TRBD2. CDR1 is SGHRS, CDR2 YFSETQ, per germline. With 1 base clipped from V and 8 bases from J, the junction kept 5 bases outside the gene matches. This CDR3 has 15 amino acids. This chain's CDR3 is CASSLTSGSYDEQFF. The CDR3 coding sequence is TGCGCCAGCAGCTTGACTAGCGGGAGTTATGATGAGCAGTTCTTC.

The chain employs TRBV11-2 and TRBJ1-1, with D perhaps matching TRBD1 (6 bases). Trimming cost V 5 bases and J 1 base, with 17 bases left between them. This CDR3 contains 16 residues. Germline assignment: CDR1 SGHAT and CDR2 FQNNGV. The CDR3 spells CASSPPGVDSNTEAFF. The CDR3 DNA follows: TGTGCCAGCAGCCCACCAGGGGTAGATTCGAACACTGAAGCTTTCTTT.

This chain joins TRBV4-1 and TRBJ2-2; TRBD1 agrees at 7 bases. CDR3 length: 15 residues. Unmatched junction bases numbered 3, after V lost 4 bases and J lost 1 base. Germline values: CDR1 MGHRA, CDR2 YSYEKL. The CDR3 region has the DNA TGCGCCAGCAGCCGCAGACAGGGGAACACCGGGGAGCTGTTTTTT. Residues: CASSRRQGNTGELFF.